Described below is a single TCR beta chain sequence and its context. Its specificity is not known. The CDR3 loop spans 15 amino acids. Germline lookup yields CDR1 LGHNA and CDR2 YSLEER. V lost 4 bases to trimming and J lost 7 bases; unmatched junction nucleotides: 10. Sequencing was performed with immunoSEQ multiplex PCR; in TCRdb, only in-frame clones are kept and a portion is missing. The table includes more than 140,000 clones, more than 80% detected once. The data were taken from a study of T cell responses to AZD1222 COVID-19 vaccine. Study observations and caveats: Females made up more of the donors, who were largely white British, and clonal diversity may have come out too low. At study baseline, merely roughly 6 AZD1222 recipients were seropositive.

This chain links TRBV4-3 with TRBJ2-1; 7 positions match TRBD2. Sequences were derived from peripheral blood, sampled on day 0 of AZD1222 vaccination. This TCR came from an adult in good health. CDR3 in amino acids: CASSPFYREDNEQFF. For the CDR3, the DNA is TGCGCCAGCAGCCCTTTCTATCGGGAGGATAATGAGCAGTTCTTC.